This T cell receptor (beta chain) appears in the sequencing data of a study of response to subunit inactivated influenza vaccine. From the RT-PCR reads, TCRdb called clonotypes with MiXCR, one entry per CDR3 protein. The table has 650,000 to 800,000 distinct CDR3 sequences, less than 20% seen once. The CDR3 loop spans 12 amino acids. V lost 5 bases and J 5 bases, leaving 10 bases between the germline ends. CDR1 and CDR2 (germline): MDHEN, SYDVKM. Material: PBMCs from blood, obtained 5 days after vaccination. The chain uses TRBV28 and TRBJ2-7; possibly TRBD2 for D (6 bases). This sequence originates from a middle-aged man who received an inactivated influenza vaccine. The CDR3 sequence: CASSPGEDEQYF. CDR3 nucleotide sequence: TGTGCCAGCAGTCCCGGGGAGGACGAGCAGTACTTC.